This TCR beta chain appears in the sequencing data of a study of shared clonotypes between healthy human individuals. Study-wide results and limits: What naive subsets generally showed was a larger estimated richness than memory subsets showed.

The CDR3 length is 15 residues. On this clone: Its antigen is currently unknown.

The table came from immunoSEQ multiplex PCR; TCRdb's copy has only in-frame clones and leaves some out. The sample carries 1,400,000 or so clones, less than 99% recorded once. The sequence was collected from a man under 40 in good health. The rearrangement links TRBV12-2 to TRBJ2-6; the D call of TRBD1 is as the table states it, not checked on the DNA. TRBV12-2 is a known pseudogene. Specimen: naive CD4+ T cells sorted from blood. Subset denoted: CD45RA+ positively selected. The chain's CDR3 is CATQGYRSGANVLTF. Written as DNA, the CDR3 is TGTGCAACACAGGGGTATCGCTCTGGGGCCAACGTCCTGACTTTC.